This T cell receptor (beta chain) was obtained from a study of monozygotic twins with inflammatory bowel disease. Looked up from germline, CDR1 is MGHDK and CDR2 is SYGVNS. This CDR3 comprises 12 residues. In preparing each TCR library, about 3.5 ug of total RNA was used. TCRdb reprocessed the 5' RACE reads and stores each CDR3 protein as one record, lacking DNA. This sample's clone table lists 400,000 to 500,000 distinct CDR3 sequences. The clonotype comes from a human donor with ulcerative colitis or Crohn's disease, or a healthy co-twin of an affected twin (not recorded which). The sample was blood. The V and J genes are TRBV25-1 and TRBJ2-1. This CDR3 is CASSEYGYEQFF.